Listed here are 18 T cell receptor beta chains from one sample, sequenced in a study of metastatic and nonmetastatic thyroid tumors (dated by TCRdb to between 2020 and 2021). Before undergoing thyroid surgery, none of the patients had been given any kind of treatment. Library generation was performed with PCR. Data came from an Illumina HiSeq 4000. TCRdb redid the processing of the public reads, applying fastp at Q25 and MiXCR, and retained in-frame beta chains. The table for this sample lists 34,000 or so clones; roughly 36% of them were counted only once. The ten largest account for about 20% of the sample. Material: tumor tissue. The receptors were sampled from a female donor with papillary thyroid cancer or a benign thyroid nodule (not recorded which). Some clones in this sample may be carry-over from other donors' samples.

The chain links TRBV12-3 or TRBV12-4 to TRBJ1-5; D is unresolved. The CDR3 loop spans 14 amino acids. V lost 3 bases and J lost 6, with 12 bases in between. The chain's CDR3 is CASSLVPGSQPQHF. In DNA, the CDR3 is TGTGCCAGCAGTTTGGTTCCCGGGTCTCAGCCCCAGCATTTT.

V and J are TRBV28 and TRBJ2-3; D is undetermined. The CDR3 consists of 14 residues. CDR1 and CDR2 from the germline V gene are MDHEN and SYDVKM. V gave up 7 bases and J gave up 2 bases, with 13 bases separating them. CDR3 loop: CASNLGLHTDTQYF. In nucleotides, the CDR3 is TGTGCCAGCAACCTTGGGCTACACACAGATACGCAGTATTTT.

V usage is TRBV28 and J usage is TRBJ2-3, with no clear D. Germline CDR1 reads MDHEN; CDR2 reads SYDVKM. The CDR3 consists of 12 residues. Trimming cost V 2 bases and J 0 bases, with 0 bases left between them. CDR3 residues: CASSLSTDTQYF. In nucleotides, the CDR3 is TGTGCCAGCAGTTTAAGCACAGATACGCAGTATTTT.

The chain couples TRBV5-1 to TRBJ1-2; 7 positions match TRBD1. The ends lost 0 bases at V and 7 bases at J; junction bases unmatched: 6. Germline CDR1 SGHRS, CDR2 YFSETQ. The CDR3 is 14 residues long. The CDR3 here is CASSLGQGYGGYTF. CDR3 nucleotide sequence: TGCGCCAGCAGCTTGGGACAGGGTTACGGTGGCTACACCTTC. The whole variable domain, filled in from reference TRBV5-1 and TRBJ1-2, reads KAGVTQTPRYLIKTRGQQVTLSCSPISGHRSVSWYQQTPGQGLQFLFEYFSETQRNKGNFPGRFSGRQFSNSRSEMNVSTLELGDSALYLCASSLGQGYGGYTFGSGTRLTVV.

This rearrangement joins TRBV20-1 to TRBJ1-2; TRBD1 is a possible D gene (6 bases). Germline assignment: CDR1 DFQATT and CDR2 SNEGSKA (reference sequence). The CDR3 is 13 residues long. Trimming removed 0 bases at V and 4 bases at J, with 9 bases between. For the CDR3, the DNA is TGCAGTGCTAGAGAAGACAGGACCTATGGCTACACCTTC. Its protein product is CSAREDRTYGYTF.

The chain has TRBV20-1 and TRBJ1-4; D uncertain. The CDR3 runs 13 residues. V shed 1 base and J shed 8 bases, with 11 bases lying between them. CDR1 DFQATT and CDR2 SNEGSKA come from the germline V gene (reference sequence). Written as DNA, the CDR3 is TGCAGTGCTAGAGTGGCGGGAGAGGAAAAACTGTTTTTT. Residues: CSARVAGEEKLFF.

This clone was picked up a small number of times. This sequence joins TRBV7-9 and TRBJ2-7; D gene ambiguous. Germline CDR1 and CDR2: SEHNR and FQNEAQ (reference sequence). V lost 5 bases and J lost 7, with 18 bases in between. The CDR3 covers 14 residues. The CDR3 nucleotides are TGTGCCAGCAGCCCGCAGACTGGGGAAAGGGAGCAGTACTTC. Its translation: CASSPQTGEREQYF.

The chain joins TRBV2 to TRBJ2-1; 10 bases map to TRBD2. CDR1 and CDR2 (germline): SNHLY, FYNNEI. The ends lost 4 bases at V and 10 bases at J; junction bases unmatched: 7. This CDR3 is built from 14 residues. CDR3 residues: CASSGASGRSEQFF. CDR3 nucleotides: TGTGCCAGCAGTGGGGCTAGCGGGAGAAGCGAGCAGTTCTTC.

CDR3 residues: CASSLEGPAIYGYTF. The CDR3 DNA reads as TGTGCCAGCAGCTTAGAGGGGCCAGCTATCTATGGCTACACCTTC. The genes are TRBV11-2 and TRBJ1-2; D perhaps matches TRBD1 (5 bases). V lost 0 bases, J lost 4 bases, and 12 bases lay in between. This CDR3 comprises 15 residues. Germline V gene data show CDR1 as SGHAT and CDR2 as FQNNGV.

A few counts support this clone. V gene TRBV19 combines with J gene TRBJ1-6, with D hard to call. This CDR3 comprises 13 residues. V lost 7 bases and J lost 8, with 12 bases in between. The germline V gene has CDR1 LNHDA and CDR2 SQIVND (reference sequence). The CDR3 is CASTKGNHSPLHF. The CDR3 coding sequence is TGTGCCAGTACTAAAGGGAACCATTCACCCCTCCACTTT.

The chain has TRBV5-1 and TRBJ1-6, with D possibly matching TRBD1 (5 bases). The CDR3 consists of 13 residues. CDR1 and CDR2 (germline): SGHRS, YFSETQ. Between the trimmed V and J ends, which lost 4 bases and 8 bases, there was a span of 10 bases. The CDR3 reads CASSRDRDSPLHF. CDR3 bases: TGCGCCAGCAGCCGGGACCGGGATTCACCCCTCCACTTT.

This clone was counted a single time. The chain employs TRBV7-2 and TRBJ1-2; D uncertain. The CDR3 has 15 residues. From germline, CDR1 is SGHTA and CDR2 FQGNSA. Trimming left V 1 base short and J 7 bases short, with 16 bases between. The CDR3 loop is CASSLVASPRGGYTF. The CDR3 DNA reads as TGTGCCAGCAGCTTAGTGGCGAGCCCCCGGGGTGGCTACACCTTC.

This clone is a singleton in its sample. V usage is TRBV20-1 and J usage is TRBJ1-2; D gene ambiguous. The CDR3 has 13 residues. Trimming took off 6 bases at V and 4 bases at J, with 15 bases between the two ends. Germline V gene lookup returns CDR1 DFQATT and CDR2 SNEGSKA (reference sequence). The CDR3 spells CSATSGSGYGYTF. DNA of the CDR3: TGCAGTGCCACGTCGGGGAGTGGCTATGGCTACACCTTC.

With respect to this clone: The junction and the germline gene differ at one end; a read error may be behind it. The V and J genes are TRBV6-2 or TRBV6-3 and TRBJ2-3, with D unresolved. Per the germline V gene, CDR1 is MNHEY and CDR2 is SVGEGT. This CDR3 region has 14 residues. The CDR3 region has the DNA TGTGCCAGCAGTCCCTTGATTCGCACCGATACGCAGTATTTT. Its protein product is CASSPLIRTDTQYF.

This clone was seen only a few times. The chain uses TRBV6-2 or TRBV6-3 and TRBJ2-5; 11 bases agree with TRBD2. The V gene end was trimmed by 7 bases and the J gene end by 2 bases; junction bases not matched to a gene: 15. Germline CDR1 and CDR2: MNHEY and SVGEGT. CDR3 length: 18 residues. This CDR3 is CASKQLAGVEVGQETQYF. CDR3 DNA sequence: TGTGCCAGCAAGCAACTAGCGGGGGTGGAGGTTGGTCAAGAGACCCAGTACTTC.

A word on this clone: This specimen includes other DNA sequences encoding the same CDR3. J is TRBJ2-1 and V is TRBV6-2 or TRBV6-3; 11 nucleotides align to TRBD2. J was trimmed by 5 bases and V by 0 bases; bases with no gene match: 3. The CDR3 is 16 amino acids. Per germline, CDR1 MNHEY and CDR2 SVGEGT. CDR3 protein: CASSYSLAGVNNEQFF. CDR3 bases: TGTGCCAGCAGTTACTCACTAGCGGGAGTAAACAATGAGCAGTTCTTC.

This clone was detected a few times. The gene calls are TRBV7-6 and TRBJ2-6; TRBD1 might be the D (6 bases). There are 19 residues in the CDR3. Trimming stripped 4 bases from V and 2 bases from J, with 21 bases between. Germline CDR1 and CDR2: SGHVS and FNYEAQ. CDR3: CASSSRTASTSTGANVLTF. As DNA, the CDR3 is TGTGCCAGCAGCTCTCGGACAGCCAGCACCTCTACTGGGGCCAACGTCCTGACTTTC.

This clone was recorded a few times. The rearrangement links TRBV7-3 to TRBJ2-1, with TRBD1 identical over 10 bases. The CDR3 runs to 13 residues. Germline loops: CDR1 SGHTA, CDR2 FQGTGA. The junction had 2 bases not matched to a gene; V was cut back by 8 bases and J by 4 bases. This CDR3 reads CASGTGDYNEQFF. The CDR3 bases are TGTGCCAGCGGGACAGGGGATTACAATGAGCAGTTCTTC.